This TCR beta chain was retrieved from a study of CD8+ T cells in alopecia areata. Extraction and reverse transcription of RNA yielded cDNA as the sequencing template. The repertoire was sequenced with immunoSEQ multiplex PCR; TCRdb's copy has only in-frame clones and lacks some. The data hold 150,000 to 200,000 clones, with about 60% observed a single time. The CDR3 spans 13 residues. In germline, CDR1 is MNHNS, CDR2 SASEGT. V shed 7 bases and J shed 0 bases, with 9 bases lying between them. This sequence was found in a human donor in good health. Sequenced: CD4+ T cells sorted from blood. This chain joins TRBV6-1 and TRBJ2-5; no clear D gene. The CDR3 sequence: CASNDHYQETQYF. Here the CDR3 DNA reads TGTGCCAGCAACGACCATTACCAAGAGACCCAGTACTTC.